These 17 T cell receptor beta chains share one sample of origin, sequenced in a study of blood T cells in healthy people across ages. For the second PCR, which ran for roughly 7 to 11 cycles, a sample-barcoded 5' primer and a J-beta primer mix were used. TCRdb redid the calling of the 5' RACE reads with MiXCR, one entry per CDR3 protein. The sample yields around 940,000 distinct CDR3 sequences, roughly 47% seen once. The sample taken for sequencing was blood. The receptors were gathered from a woman aged 55-70 years in good health.

The chain couples TRBV29-1 to TRBJ2-7, with D perhaps being TRBD1 or TRBD2 (5 bases each). The length of the CDR3 is 15 residues. V was pared by 5 bases and J by 2 bases, with 19 bases between. Germline CDR1 SQVTM, CDR2 ANQGSEA. CDR3 sequence (DNA): TGCAGCGTTCAAGGGGTCGAGGGAAGCACCTACGAGCAGTACTTC. Protein: CSVQGVEGSTYEQYF.

The chain carries TRBV15 and TRBJ2-3, with TRBD1 identical over 10 bases. V lost 5 bases to trimming and J lost 2 bases; unmatched junction nucleotides: 4. This CDR3 has 15 residues. Germline values: CDR1 LNHNV, CDR2 YYDKDF (reference sequence). The CDR3: CATSGDRGATDTQYF. The CDR3 DNA follows: TGTGCCACCAGCGGGGACAGGGGAGCCACAGATACGCAGTATTTT.

This clonotype was counted once. The chain employs TRBV5-1 and TRBJ2-6; no clear D. Looked up from germline, CDR1 is SGHRS and CDR2 is YFSETQ. The CDR3 has 15 residues. The V end lost 0 bases, the J end lost 5 bases, and 9 bases lay between the germline ends. CDR3 DNA: TGCGCCAGCAGCTTGGAGGGCTCCCGGGCCAACGTCCTGACTTTC. Its translation: CASSLEGSRANVLTF.

The gene calls are TRBV20-1 and TRBJ2-1, with D possibly being TRBD2 (6 bases). The assigned J gene may be wrong: the sequence end matches TRBJ2-7 better. The CDR3 runs 14 residues. CDR1 and CDR2 (germline): DFQATT, SNEGSKA (reference sequence). CDR3 in DNA: TGCAGCGCCCCGGGGAGGAGCTCCTACAATGAGCAGTACTTC. Protein: CSAPGRSSYNEQYF.

In its sample, this clonotype was seen once. This sequence joins TRBV6-1 and TRBJ1-1; no definite D call. With 8 bases removed from V and 7 bases from J, the gap between germline ends came to 8 bases. CDR3 length equals 10 residues. In germline, CDR1 is MNHNS, CDR2 SASEGT. CDR3 residues: CASREFEAFF. DNA for the CDR3: TGTGCCAGCCGGGAGTTTGAAGCTTTCTTT.

Only a few counts were recorded for this clonotype. In DNA form, the CDR3 reads TGTGCCAGCAGTTTATACAGCGGGTACCGACCGGGAAGAGATACGCAGTATTTT. This gives the protein CASSLYSGYRPGRDTQYF. V gene TRBV27 combines with J gene TRBJ2-3, with a tentative D call TRBD2 (6 bases). Germline V lookup: CDR1 MNHEY, CDR2 SMNVEV (reference sequence). CDR3 length equals 18 residues. V was shortened by 1 base and J by 5 bases, with 22 bases between the two germline ends.

The chain has TRBV10-2 and TRBJ2-5; D is perhaps TRBD2 (5 bases). The CDR3 loop spans 13 amino acids. The V end lost 7 bases, the J end lost 11 bases, and 20 bases lay between the germline ends. From germline, CDR1 is WSHSY and CDR2 SAAADI. CDR3 bases: TGCGCCAGCACTGACGGGATAAAGCACGAACAGTACTTC. It is translated as CASTDGIKHEQYF.

The J gene is TRBJ1-2, the V gene TRBV7-2; D is uncertain. Between the trimmed V and J ends, which lost 2 bases and 12 bases, there was a span of 1 base. From germline, CDR1 is SGHTA and CDR2 FQGNSA. CDR3 length: 8 amino acids. CDR3 residues: CASSLNTF. The CDR3 DNA reads TGTGCCAGCAGCTTAAACACCTTC.

This clonotype was seen a handful of times. The rearrangement links TRBV4-2 to TRBJ1-2; a weak D match, TRBD1 (5 bases). Germline-derived CDR1 and CDR2 are LGHNA and YNFKEQ. The ends were cut back, 0 bases at V and 0 bases at J, with 14 bases in the middle. There are 17 residues in the CDR3. CDR3 DNA: TGTGCCAGCAGCCAAGATCAAGGAACGACAGCTAACTATGGCTACACCTTC. Translating gives CASSQDQGTTANYGYTF.

The chain joins TRBV28 to TRBJ2-4; D not certain. CDR3 length: 18 amino acids. CDR1 is MDHEN and CDR2 is SYDVKM in the germline V gene. Between the trimmed V and J ends, which lost 3 bases and 0 bases, there was a span of 18 bases. CDR3 DNA sequence: TGTGCCAGCAGTTTGAGTTTCACCTGCACGCTAGCCAAAAACATTCAGTACTTC. The encoded protein is CASSLSFTCTLAKNIQYF.

This clonotype was found a few times. The chain combines TRBV5-1 with TRBJ2-6; D ambiguous. CDR3 length: 15 residues. V was pared by 2 bases and J by 0 bases, with 6 bases between. CDR1 SGHRS and CDR2 YFSETQ come from the germline V gene. DNA of the CDR3: TGCGCCAGCAGCTTATTGCTCTCTGGGGCCAACGTCCTGACTTTC. Its translation is CASSLLLSGANVLTF. Full variable domain (remainder filled in from reference TRBV5-1 and TRBJ2-6): KAGVTQTPRYLIKTRGQQVTLSCSPISGHRSVSWYQQTPGQGLQFLFEYFSETQRNKGNFPGRFSGRQFSNSRSEMNVSTLELGDSALYLCASSLLLSGANVLTFGAGSRLTVL.

The chain employs TRBV3-1 and TRBJ2-5, with D unclear. The CDR3 spans 13 residues. Looked up from germline, CDR1 is LGHDT and CDR2 is YNNKEL (reference sequence). V lost 2 bases, J lost 1 base, and 5 bases lay in between. CDR3 nucleotides: TGTGCCAGCAGCCAACCGACCCAAGAGACCCAGTACTTC. It is translated as CASSQPTQETQYF.

This clonotype was counted once. The chain couples TRBV28 to TRBJ1-4; no firm D call. The germline V gene encodes CDR1 MDHEN and CDR2 SYDVKM. There are 13 residues in the CDR3. V was trimmed by 9 bases and J by 1 base, leaving 9 bases between them. CDR3 residues: CASKEGTNEKLFF. The CDR3 bases are TGTGCCAGTAAGGAAGGAACTAATGAAAAACTGTTTTTT.

This clonotype has a handful of counts. This chain joins TRBV24-1 and TRBJ2-4; D possibly corresponds to TRBD1 (5 bases). Germline-derived CDR1 and CDR2 are KGHDR and SFDVKD. The V end lost 3 bases, the J end lost 4 bases, and 9 bases lay between the germline ends. The CDR3 consists of 14 residues. The CDR3 is CATSDRGVKNIQYF. The CDR3 nucleotides are TGTGCCACCAGTGATAGGGGCGTTAAAAACATTCAGTACTTC.

This clonotype was seen a single time. The J gene is TRBJ2-1, the V gene TRBV5-1; D gene unclear. The V end was cut by 4 bases, the J end by 9 bases, with 11 bases between. Germline lookup yields CDR1 SGHRS and CDR2 YFSETQ. The CDR3 runs 12 residues. CDR3 in amino acids: CASSIQVGEQFF. CDR3 in DNA: TGCGCCAGCAGCATCCAGGTGGGTGAGCAGTTCTTC.

The rearrangement joins TRBV5-1 to TRBJ2-3; D possibly corresponds to TRBD2 (5 bases). Germline-derived CDR1 and CDR2 are SGHRS and YFSETQ. This CDR3 is 14 amino acids long. V lost 1 base and J 2 bases, leaving 8 bases between the germline ends. CDR3 residues: CASSLSADTDTQYF. The CDR3 DNA follows: TGCGCCAGCAGCTTGTCAGCGGACACAGATACGCAGTATTTT.

To note about this clonotype: Germline is not matched at one junction end, which may reflect a read error. The chain recombines TRBV7-9 with TRBJ1-5; 7 bases line up with TRBD1. Germline lookup yields CDR1 SEHNR and CDR2 FQNEAQ (reference sequence). The CDR3 spans 13 residues. CDR3 region: CASSLTGDQPRHF. As DNA, the CDR3 is TGTGCCAGCAGCTTAACAGGGGATCAGCCCCGGCATTTT.